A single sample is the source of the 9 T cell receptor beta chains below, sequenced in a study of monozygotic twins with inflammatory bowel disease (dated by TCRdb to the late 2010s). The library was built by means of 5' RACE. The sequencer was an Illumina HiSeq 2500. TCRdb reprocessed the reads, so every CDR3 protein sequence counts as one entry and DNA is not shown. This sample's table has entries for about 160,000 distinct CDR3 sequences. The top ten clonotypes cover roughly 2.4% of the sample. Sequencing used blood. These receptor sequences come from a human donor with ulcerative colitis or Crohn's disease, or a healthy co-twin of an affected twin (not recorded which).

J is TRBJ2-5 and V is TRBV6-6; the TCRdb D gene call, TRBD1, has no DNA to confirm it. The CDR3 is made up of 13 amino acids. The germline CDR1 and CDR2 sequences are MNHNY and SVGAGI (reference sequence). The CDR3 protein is CATGDSGGETQYF.

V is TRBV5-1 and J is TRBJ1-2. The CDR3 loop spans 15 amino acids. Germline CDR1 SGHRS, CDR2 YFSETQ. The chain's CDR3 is CASSPEARRAYGYTF.

CDR3 sequence: CASSPDYLNQPQHF. The chain has TRBV12-3 or TRBV12-4 and TRBJ1-5. The CDR3 totals 14 residues.

CDR3 in amino acids: CASSLDRGRYEQYF. The J gene is TRBJ2-7, the V gene TRBV5-1; TCRdb lists TRBD1, though no DNA is available to test this call. The CDR3 spans 14 residues. Germline lookup yields CDR1 SGHRS and CDR2 YFSETQ. Supplemented by reference TRBV5-1 and TRBJ2-7, the full variable domain reads KAGVTQTPRYLIKTRGQQVTLSCSPISGHRSVSWYQQTPGQGLQFLFEYFSETQRNKGNFPGRFSGRQFSNSRSEMNVSTLELGDSALYLCASSLDRGRYEQYFGPGTRLTVT.

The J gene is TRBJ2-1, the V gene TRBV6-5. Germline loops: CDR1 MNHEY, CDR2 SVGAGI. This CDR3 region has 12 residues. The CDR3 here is CASSGSNNEQFF.

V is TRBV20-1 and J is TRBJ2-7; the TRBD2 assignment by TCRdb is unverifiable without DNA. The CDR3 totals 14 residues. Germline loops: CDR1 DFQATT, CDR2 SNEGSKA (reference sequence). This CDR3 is CSARGGGPLDEQYF.

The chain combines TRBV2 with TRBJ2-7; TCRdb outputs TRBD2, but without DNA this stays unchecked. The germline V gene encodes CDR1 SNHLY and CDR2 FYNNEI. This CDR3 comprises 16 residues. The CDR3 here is CASKVMREMGPYEQYF.

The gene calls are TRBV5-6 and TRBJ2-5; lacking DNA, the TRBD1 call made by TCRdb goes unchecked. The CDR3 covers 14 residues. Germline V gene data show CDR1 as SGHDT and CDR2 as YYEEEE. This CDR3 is CASSSDRGLETQYF. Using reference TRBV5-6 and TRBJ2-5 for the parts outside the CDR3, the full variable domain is DAGVTQSPTHLIKTRGQQVTLRCSPKSGHDTVSWYQQALGQGPQFIFQYYEEEERQRGNFPDRFSGHQFPNYSSELNVNALLLGDSALYLCASSSDRGLETQYFGPGTRLLVL.

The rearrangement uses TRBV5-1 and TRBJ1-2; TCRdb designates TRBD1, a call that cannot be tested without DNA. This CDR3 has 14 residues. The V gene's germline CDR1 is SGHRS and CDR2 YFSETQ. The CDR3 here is CASSIGDGNYGYTF.